A selection of T cell receptor beta chains follows, all from one sample in a study of breast tumors, draining lymph nodes, adjacent tissues. TCRdb used MiXCR to reprocess the multiplex PCR reads, holding one entry per CDR3 protein. This sample has about 230,000 distinct CDR3 sequences; less than 40% occur once, and the top ten carry around 1.5%. Material: axillary lymph node tissue. The receptors here all came from a female donor with breast cancer. Some clones in this sample may be carry-over from other donors' samples. Each CDR3 is given with its conserved first and last residue. D genes are given only for firm matches. Where a row states a size, it is once, few, many or the class of an expanded clone; other rows omit it.

v_call: TRBV2
j_call: TRBJ1-2
clone_size: -
d_call: TRBD1
cdr3_length: 17
cdr3_aa: CASSEVVVTGGFYGYTF
cdr3_nt: TGTGCCAGCAGTGAAGTTGTGGTGACAGGGGGGTTCTATGGCTACACCTTC

v_call: TRBV27
j_call: TRBJ2-7
clone_size: -
d_call: -
cdr3_length: 15
cdr3_aa: CASSLSGGSPYEQYF
cdr3_nt: TGTGCCAGCAGTTTAAGTGGGGGGAGCCCCTACGAGCAGTACTTC

v_call: TRBV13
j_call: TRBJ1-6
clone_size: -
d_call: -
cdr3_length: 13
cdr3_aa: CAGSLRGGSPLHF
cdr3_nt: TGTGCCGGCAGCCTAAGGGGAGGATCACCCCTCCACTTT

v_call: TRBV20-1
j_call: TRBJ1-2
clone_size: -
d_call: TRBD1
cdr3_length: 13
cdr3_aa: CSASPTGNHGYTF
cdr3_nt: TGCAGTGCTAGCCCGACAGGGAATCATGGCTACACCTTC

v_call: TRBV7-8
j_call: TRBJ1-1
clone_size: -
d_call: -
cdr3_length: 16
cdr3_aa: CASSLAPSGLSTEAFF
cdr3_nt: TGTGCCAGCAGCTTAGCCCCTTCGGGCCTAAGCACTGAAGCTTTCTTT

v_call: TRBV4-1
j_call: TRBJ1-2
clone_size: -
d_call: -
cdr3_length: 11
cdr3_aa: CASAGGHGYTF
cdr3_nt: TGCGCCTCGGCGGGGGGCCATGGCTACACCTTC

v_call: TRBV12-3/TRBV12-4
j_call: TRBJ1-1
clone_size: -
d_call: TRBD1
cdr3_length: 13
cdr3_aa: CASSLHGQGRPFF
cdr3_nt: TGTGCCAGCAGTCTCCACGGACAGGGGAGGCCTTTCTTT

v_call: TRBV29-1
j_call: TRBJ2-7
clone_size: many
d_call: TRBD2
cdr3_length: 15
cdr3_aa: CSVEGLAGGGYEQYF
cdr3_nt: TGCAGCGTTGAGGGACTAGCGGGAGGGGGCTACGAGCAGTACTTC

v_call: TRBV19
j_call: TRBJ1-4
clone_size: -
d_call: -
cdr3_length: 12
cdr3_aa: CASSIKGEKLFF
cdr3_nt: TGTGCCAGTAGTATAAAGGGGGAAAAACTGTTTTTT

v_call: TRBV3-1
j_call: TRBJ1-6
clone_size: -
d_call: -
cdr3_length: 17
cdr3_aa: CASSQGSGTSDNSPLHF
cdr3_nt: TGTGCCAGCAGCCAAGGTAGCGGGACCTCCGATAATTCACCCCTCCACTTT

v_call: TRBV2
j_call: TRBJ2-5
clone_size: many
d_call: -
cdr3_length: 14
cdr3_aa: CASGRSGAQETQYF
cdr3_nt: TGTGCCAGCGGGAGGTCCGGTGCTCAAGAGACCCAGTACTTC

v_call: TRBV28
j_call: TRBJ2-7
clone_size: many
d_call: -
cdr3_length: 15
cdr3_aa: CASSSSGLLTYEQYF
cdr3_nt: TGTGCCAGCAGTTCTTCCGGCTTACTTACCTACGAGCAGTACTTC

v_call: TRBV28
j_call: TRBJ2-4
clone_size: few
d_call: TRBD2
cdr3_length: 16
cdr3_aa: CASSLAGGPAKNIQYF
cdr3_nt: TGTGCCAGCAGTTTAGCGGGAGGGCCTGCCAAAAACATTCAGTACTTC

v_call: TRBV20-1
j_call: TRBJ1-2
clone_size: many
d_call: -
cdr3_length: 15
cdr3_aa: CSASSLAGPNYGYTF
cdr3_nt: TGCAGTGCTAGTTCCCTGGCGGGGCCCAACTATGGCTACACCTTC

v_call: TRBV18
j_call: TRBJ1-5
clone_size: many
d_call: -
cdr3_length: 13
cdr3_aa: CASSPWGNQPQHF
cdr3_nt: TGTGCCAGCTCACCGTGGGGGAATCAGCCCCAGCATTTT

v_call: TRBV6-2/TRBV6-3
j_call: TRBJ2-1
clone_size: few
d_call: -
cdr3_length: 15
cdr3_aa: CASGRLSGNFNEQFF
cdr3_nt: TGTGCCAGCGGTAGGTTGAGCGGAAACTTCAATGAGCAGTTCTTC

v_call: TRBV7-9
j_call: TRBJ2-4
clone_size: -
d_call: -
cdr3_length: 16
cdr3_aa: CASSLTLGLAKSIQYF
cdr3_nt: TGTGCCAGCAGCTTAACACTAGGCTTAGCCAAAAGCATTCAGTACTTC

v_call: TRBV11-2
j_call: TRBJ2-3
clone_size: many
d_call: TRBD1
cdr3_length: 15
cdr3_aa: CASSHTGGLTDTQYF
cdr3_nt: TGTGCCAGCAGTCACACAGGGGGCCTCACAGATACGCAGTATTTT

v_call: TRBV6-2/TRBV6-3
j_call: TRBJ2-5
clone_size: -
d_call: -
cdr3_length: 15
cdr3_aa: CASSSNSGVRETQYF
cdr3_nt: TGTGCCAGCAGCTCTAACTCGGGAGTGCGAGAGACCCAGTACTTC

v_call: TRBV15
j_call: TRBJ2-7
clone_size: many
d_call: -
cdr3_length: 13
cdr3_aa: CATSRDLVYEQYF
cdr3_nt: TGTGCCACCAGCAGAGATTTAGTTTACGAGCAGTACTTC

v_call: TRBV5-6
j_call: TRBJ2-1
clone_size: many
d_call: TRBD1
cdr3_length: 14
cdr3_aa: CASSLDPGQDEQFF
cdr3_nt: TGTGCCAGCAGCTTGGACCCCGGACAGGATGAGCAGTTCTTC

v_call: TRBV7-2
j_call: TRBJ2-7
clone_size: -
d_call: TRBD2
cdr3_length: 13
cdr3_aa: CASSLNPGGTTFF
cdr3_nt: TGTGCCAGCAGCTTGAACCCGGGCGGGACTACATTCTTC

v_call: TRBV29-1
j_call: TRBJ2-7
clone_size: -
d_call: -
cdr3_length: 13
cdr3_aa: CSVDYGGGGGQYF
cdr3_nt: TGCAGCGTTGACTACGGGGGTGGGGGCGGGCAGTACTTC

v_call: TRBV11-2
j_call: TRBJ2-3
clone_size: many
d_call: -
cdr3_length: 14
cdr3_aa: CASSLHIAPDTQYF
cdr3_nt: TGTGCCAGCAGCTTACATATCGCTCCAGATACGCAGTATTTT

v_call: TRBV7-8
j_call: TRBJ1-5
clone_size: many
d_call: TRBD1
cdr3_length: 16
cdr3_aa: CASSLGGQGINQPQHF
cdr3_nt: TGTGCCAGCAGCTTAGGGGGACAGGGAATAAATCAGCCCCAGCATTTT

v_call: TRBV25-1
j_call: TRBJ2-2
clone_size: many
d_call: -
cdr3_length: 16
cdr3_aa: CASSPLGGRDTGELFF
cdr3_nt: TGTGCCAGCTCCCCCCTGGGGGGGCGTGACACCGGGGAGCTGTTTTTT

v_call: TRBV20-1
j_call: TRBJ1-1
clone_size: once
d_call: -
cdr3_length: 13
cdr3_aa: CSARGEMNTEALF
cdr3_nt: TGCAGTGCTAGAGGGGAGATGAACACTGAAGCTCTCTTT

v_call: TRBV7-8
j_call: TRBJ2-1
clone_size: many
d_call: -
cdr3_length: 12
cdr3_aa: CASSSPSTEQFF
cdr3_nt: TGTGCCAGCAGCTCACCGTCAACGGAGCAGTTCTTC

v_call: TRBV5-6
j_call: TRBJ2-1
clone_size: few
d_call: -
cdr3_length: 12
cdr3_aa: CASSFLCNEQFF
cdr3_nt: TGTGCCAGCAGCTTTCTCTGCAATGAGCAGTTCTTC

v_call: TRBV6-6
j_call: TRBJ1-4
clone_size: many
d_call: -
cdr3_length: 13
cdr3_aa: CASRRREGEKLFF
cdr3_nt: TGTGCCAGCAGACGACGGGAGGGAGAAAAACTGTTTTTT

v_call: TRBV6-2/TRBV6-3
j_call: TRBJ1-2
clone_size: few
d_call: -
cdr3_length: 13
cdr3_aa: CASSRRLGDGYTF
cdr3_nt: TGTGCCAGCAGCCGTAGACTAGGGGATGGCTACACCTTC

v_call: TRBV20-1
j_call: TRBJ2-1
clone_size: many
d_call: -
cdr3_length: 11
cdr3_aa: CSALGENEQFF
cdr3_nt: TGCAGTGCTCTCGGGGAGAATGAGCAGTTCTTC

v_call: TRBV11-3
j_call: TRBJ2-5
clone_size: few
d_call: TRBD1
cdr3_length: 15
cdr3_aa: CASSSGGEYQETQYF
cdr3_nt: TGTGCCAGCAGCTCAGGGGGAGAGTACCAAGAGACCCAGTACTTC

v_call: TRBV7-3
j_call: TRBJ1-3
clone_size: -
d_call: TRBD1
cdr3_length: 17
cdr3_aa: CASSLGRDSGTGNPIYF
cdr3_nt: TGTGCCAGCAGCTTAGGGCGGGACAGTGGGACTGGAAACCCCATATATTTT

v_call: TRBV5-1
j_call: TRBJ2-3
clone_size: many
d_call: -
cdr3_length: 15
cdr3_aa: CASNGAGSSTDTQYF
cdr3_nt: TGCGCCAGCAACGGTGCGGGGTCTAGCACAGATACGCAGTATTTT

v_call: TRBV7-9
j_call: TRBJ1-4
clone_size: many
d_call: TRBD1
cdr3_length: 14
cdr3_aa: CASSPTGYNEKLFF
cdr3_nt: TGTGCCAGCAGTCCGACAGGGTATAATGAAAAACTGTTTTTT

v_call: TRBV19
j_call: TRBJ2-2
clone_size: many
d_call: -
cdr3_length: 15
cdr3_aa: CASSPGQIDTGELFF
cdr3_nt: TGTGCCAGTAGCCCCGGGCAGATAGACACCGGGGAGCTGTTTTTT

v_call: TRBV7-9
j_call: TRBJ2-5
clone_size: many
d_call: -
cdr3_length: 12
cdr3_aa: CASHRAQETQYF
cdr3_nt: TGTGCCAGCCACAGGGCCCAAGAGACCCAGTACTTC

v_call: TRBV11-2
j_call: TRBJ2-3
clone_size: many
d_call: -
cdr3_length: 15
cdr3_aa: CASSLGLPGGHTQYF
cdr3_nt: TGTGCCAGCAGCTTAGGGCTCCCGGGTGGCCATACGCAGTATTTT

v_call: TRBV6-4
j_call: TRBJ2-1
clone_size: -
d_call: -
cdr3_length: 16
cdr3_aa: CASSQSRLSSYNEQFF
cdr3_nt: TGTGCCAGCAGTCAAAGTAGATTGAGCTCCTACAATGAGCAGTTCTTC

v_call: TRBV2
j_call: TRBJ2-1
clone_size: -
d_call: -
cdr3_length: 15
cdr3_aa: CASSGDTCGTHEQFF
cdr3_nt: TGTGCCAGCAGTGGAGACACTTGTGGGACTCATGAGCAGTTCTTC

v_call: TRBV5-1
j_call: TRBJ2-7
clone_size: many
d_call: -
cdr3_length: 15
cdr3_aa: CASSADGTSSSEQYF
cdr3_nt: TGCGCCAGCAGCGCGGACGGGACAAGTTCTTCCGAGCAGTACTTC

v_call: TRBV5-6
j_call: TRBJ2-1
clone_size: few
d_call: TRBD1
cdr3_length: 16
cdr3_aa: CASSLGRTGLPGEQFF
cdr3_nt: TGTGCCAGCAGCCTCGGGCGGACAGGGCTGCCCGGTGAGCAGTTCTTC

v_call: TRBV11-3
j_call: TRBJ1-4
clone_size: -
d_call: -
cdr3_length: 18
cdr3_aa: CASSSRTSGRSTDEKLFF
cdr3_nt: TGTGCCAGCAGCTCCAGGACTAGCGGGCGTAGCACAGACGAAAAACTGTTTTTT